The T cell receptor (beta chain) described here comes from a study of T-cell reconstitution after alpha-beta-depleted transplantation in children (dated by TCRdb to between 2015 and 2016). The study in broad terms: T-cell immune reconstitution after TCRalphabeta/CD19-depleted allogeneic hematopoietic cell transplantation in children was quantitatively tracked in the study by means of TCR repertoire profiling.

This clonotype was recorded at least ten times. This clone's antigen is unknown. Base qualities were left out, and no much larger clone turns up one base away. From the cysteine up to the phenylalanine, the CDR3 has a length of 13 residues. Just the 39-base CDR3 DNA is kept, in frame starting at base 1. The germline V gene provides CDR1 SGDLS and CDR2 YYNGEE. A distance of 13 bases separates the germline ends of V and J, which lose 4 bases and 6 bases respectively. Overall study results and their limits: The apparently early recovery of alphabetaT-cell counts about two months after transplant reportedly depended on only several hundred rapidly expanded clones that came from non-depleted graft cells. Hyperexpanded clone frequencies declined over subsequent months; after one year, T-cell counts and TCRbeta diversity were mostly attributed to newly produced T cells. The high TCRbeta diversity at day 60 in some patients was ascribed to recipient T cells and intrathymic progenitors that had survived conditioning.

Library prep was done by PCR. Instrument on record: Illumina HiSeq 2500. TCR libraries were prepared with molecular barcoding, using unique molecular identifiers to normalize TCRbeta repertoire quantification. The public reads were run again by TCRdb, first through fastp at Q25 and then through MiXCR, and only productive beta chains were kept. Duplicate CDR3 protein sequences are folded into a single record with the most common DNA and genes. The sample has 60,000 to 70,000 distinct CDR3 sequences on record, just under 5% of them singletons. In total, the top ten clones hold approximately 17% of the sample. The label giving this sample's treatment or condition can be read as: allogeneic hematopoietic cell transplantation with graft depleted of TCRalphabeta T cells and CD19 B cells. The transplant recipients were children given TCRalphabeta/CD19-depleted allogeneic hematopoietic cell grafts.

Sample: PBMCs, mostly from graft donor cells, taken 180 days after TCRalphabeta/CD19-depleted stem cell transplant. The sequence was collected from a boy younger than two who had a stem cell transplant for acute myeloid leukemia, so the T cells may come from the graft donor. This receptor chain uses TRBV9 and TRBJ1-1; the D segment cannot be called with confidence. The CDR3 region: CASSSRGPAEAFF. The DNA sequence is given as TGTGCCAGCAGCTCTAGAGGTCCCGCTGAAGCTTTCTTT.